The 10 T cell receptor beta chains given below trace back to one sample, sequenced in a study of T-cell reconstitution after alpha-beta-depleted transplantation in children. Preparing the TCRbeta library involved the use of unique molecular identifiers. Using its own MiXCR run on the PCR reads, TCRdb lists one record per CDR3 protein. Counted here are about 610,000 distinct CDR3 sequences, about 10% occurring once; the ten biggest clones make up roughly 3.9%. Sequencing used PBMCs from the stem cell graft donor, obtained from the stem cell graft. Receptor source: a human donor who donated a stem cell graft to a child with acute myeloid leukemia.

This clonotype was detected a few times. CDR3 amino acids: CASRRGGSGNQPQHF. The CDR3 coding sequence is TGTGCCAGCAGAAGGGGGGGTTCGGGCAATCAGCCCCAGCATTTT. The V and J genes are TRBV6-5 and TRBJ1-5, with a possible D match to TRBD1 (6 bases). This CDR3 is 15 amino acids long. CDR1 is MNHEY and CDR2 is SVGAGI in the germline V gene. Trimming cost V 6 bases and J 2 bases, with 14 bases left between them.

This rearrangement joins TRBV29-1 to TRBJ1-1, with D perhaps matching TRBD1 (5 bases). The CDR3 is made up of 13 amino acids. The V and J ends lost 4 bases and 1 base respectively, with 10 bases between them. Germline values: CDR1 SQVTM, CDR2 ANQGSEA. CDR3 loop: CSVAWGGNTEAFF. The CDR3 coding sequence is TGCAGCGTTGCATGGGGGGGGAACACTGAAGCTTTCTTT.

In the case of this clonotype: A much larger clone differs by one base, so this may be a read error. The chain links TRBV2 to TRBJ1-4; 9 nucleotides agree with TRBD1. The CDR3 spans 16 residues. Germline trimming cut 8 bases from V and 3 bases from J; bases unmatched to any gene: 10. Germline lookup yields CDR1 SNHLY and CDR2 FYNNEI. CDR3 bases: TGTGCCAGCCTCCGGGACAGGGCGGTGCCTAATGAAAAACTGTTTTTT. It codes for CASLRDRAVPNEKLFF.

The rearrangement uses TRBV2 and TRBJ2-7, with D perhaps TRBD1 (6 bases). The CDR3 extends over 18 amino acids. Trimming removed 5 bases at V and 4 bases at J, with 27 bases between. Germline V lookup: CDR1 SNHLY, CDR2 FYNNEI. The CDR3 bases are TGTGCCAGCAGTAAACCCAACCCGACAGGACCAATATTTTACGAGCAGTACTTC. Translation gives CASSKPNPTGPIFYEQYF.

The J gene is TRBJ2-7, the V gene TRBV7-2, with D perhaps TRBD2 (5 bases). The CDR3 covers 14 residues. CDR1 and CDR2 from the germline V gene are SGHTA and FQGNSA. The ends were cut back, 8 bases at V and 4 bases at J, with 18 bases in the middle. Written as DNA, the CDR3 is TGTGCCAGCGGTAGCGCCCCAGGTCGATACGAGCAGTACTTC. Translation: CASGSAPGRYEQYF.

This clonotype was seen repeatedly, ten times or more. The chain links TRBV6-1 to TRBJ2-1; 8 bases are shared with TRBD1. J lost 7 bases, V lost 8 bases, and 16 bases had no gene match. CDR1 and CDR2 (germline): MNHNS, SASEGT. The CDR3 loop spans 16 amino acids. The CDR3 is CASGEGTGTGWNEQFF. The CDR3, as DNA: TGTGCCAGCGGCGAGGGGACCGGGACAGGATGGAATGAGCAGTTCTTC.

Ten or more counts support this clonotype. CDR3 residues: CSVGVGDRVLDEQFF. CDR3 coding DNA: TGCAGCGTGGGGGTAGGGGACAGGGTCCTCGATGAGCAGTTCTTC. The chain recombines TRBV29-1 with TRBJ2-1; TRBD1 agrees at 9 bases. The CDR3 runs 15 residues. Germline V gene data show CDR1 as SQVTM and CDR2 as ANQGSEA. V shed 6 bases and J 8 bases; nucleotides not matched to a gene: 14.

Concerning this clonotype: A much larger clone lies a single base off, so this may be a read error. The gene calls are TRBV10-3 and TRBJ1-6, with 9 bases that match TRBD1. From germline, CDR1 is ENHRY and CDR2 SYGVKD. This CDR3 region has 14 residues. The CDR3 spells CAIRGTGNNPPLHF. Here the CDR3 DNA reads TGTGCCATCAGGGGGACAGGGAATAATCCACCCCTCCACTTT.

The V and J genes are TRBV20-1 and TRBJ2-7; D ambiguous. This CDR3 has 13 residues. CDR1 and CDR2 (germline): DFQATT, SNEGSKA (reference sequence). V shed 2 bases and J shed 6 bases, with 14 bases lying between them. DNA for the CDR3: TGCAGTGCTAGACGTCCGGGTACGGCCGAGCAGTACTTC. Its protein product is CSARRPGTAEQYF.

This clonotype has just a few counts. CDR3 protein: CASSPDRGEGNTEAFF. In DNA form, the CDR3 reads TGTGCCAGCTCACCAGACAGGGGGGAGGGGAACACTGAAGCTTTCTTT. This sequence joins TRBV18 and TRBJ1-1, with 9 bases fitting TRBD1. V was clipped by 2 bases and J by 1 base; unmatched bases: 5. CDR1 KGHSH and CDR2 LQKENI come from the germline V gene. The CDR3 has 16 residues.